At least ten counts were recorded for the clone carrying this T cell receptor (beta chain). Its antigen remains unknown. The sample originates from a study of T cell repertoires in cytomegalovirus infection. Study at large: It can be stated that public TCR beta signatures indicated CMV infection as well as a matching HLA type.

Overall study findings and caveats: HLA-C-restricted, CMV-specific TCR beta clonotypes were dominant ex vivo.

TCRdb called the reads again in MiXCR, with one record for every CDR3 protein. Here the sample spans 310,000 or so distinct CDR3 sequences, 9.6% being singletons. The sequencing input was PBMCs. The receptor's source is a human donor in good health (CMV status not recorded). Some clones in this sample may be carry-over from other donors' samples.

The DNA of the CDR3 is TGCAGCGTTCCTACAGACACTACTGAAGCTTTCTTT. Translated, it gives CSVPTDTTEAFF. This chain joins TRBV29-1 and TRBJ1-1; D is undetermined. With 5 bases removed from V and 5 bases from J, the gap between germline ends came to 12 bases. Germline values: CDR1 SQVTM, CDR2 ANQGSEA. The CDR3 runs 12 residues.